Below are 17 T cell receptor beta chains sequenced from a single sample in a study of T cells in Graves' hyperthyroidism and ophthalmopathy. Regions amplified from RNA transcripts were the TCR beta CDR3 regions. Initially, a first-round RT-PCR of the TCR CDR3 employed the HTBI primer set. MiXCR, run by TCRdb on the multiplex PCR reads, gives a single entry per CDR3 protein. This table holds fewer than 450,000 distinct CDR3 sequences, about a sixth found once. The sequencing sample was made of blood. The receptor source for this set is a woman in her thirties with Graves' hyperthyroidism that later progressed to Graves' ophthalmopathy.

This clonotype was seen repeatedly, ten times or more. The chain links TRBV3-1 to TRBJ1-2; perhaps TRBD1 as D (6 bases). CDR3 size: 14 residues. Trimming took 6 bases from V and 3 from J, leaving 14 bases between them. The V gene's germline CDR1 is LGHDT and CDR2 YNNKEL (reference sequence). In DNA, the CDR3 is TGTGCCAGCAGTCGCACAGGGCCCCACTATGGCTACACCTTC. It is translated as CASSRTGPHYGYTF. Complete variable domain (other parts from reference TRBV3-1 and TRBJ1-2): DTAVSQTPKYLVTQMGNDKSIKCEQNLGHDTMYWYKQDSKKFLKIMFSYNNKELIINETVPNRFSPKSPDKAHLNLHINSLELGDSAVYFCASSRTGPHYGYTFGSGTRLTVV.

This clonotype was detected many times. The chain recombines TRBV10-3 with TRBJ2-3; no clear D. Trimming cost V 4 bases and J 6 bases, with 11 bases left between them. Germline V lookup: CDR1 ENHRY, CDR2 SYGVKD. The CDR3 spans 13 residues. The CDR3 DNA follows: TGTGCCATCAGTGTGTCGGACCCGGATACGCAGTATTTT. It translates to CAISVSDPDTQYF.

This clonotype was detected ten times or more. The gene calls are TRBV20-1 and TRBJ2-5, with D perhaps TRBD2 (5 bases). CDR3 length equals 14 residues. CDR1 is DFQATT and CDR2 is SNEGSKA in the germline V gene (reference sequence). The V end lost 0 bases, the J end lost 2 bases, and 10 bases lay between the germline ends. CDR3 loop: CSARETGSQETQYF. As DNA, the CDR3 is TGCAGTGCTAGAGAAACGGGATCGCAAGAGACCCAGTACTTC.

This clonotype has a handful of counts. V is TRBV15 and J is TRBJ1-2; D is unclear. Germline-derived CDR1 and CDR2 are LNHNV and YYDKDF (reference sequence). V lost 6 bases, J lost 8 bases, and 16 bases lay in between. This CDR3 has 13 residues. The CDR3 region is CATSNPPTGGYTF. In DNA form, the CDR3 reads TGTGCCACCAGTAACCCTCCTACGGGGGGCTACACCTTC. The full variable domain, with the rest looked up from reference TRBV15 and TRBJ1-2, is DAMVIQNPRYQVTQFGKPVTLSCSQTLNHNVMYWYQQKSSQAPKLLFHYYDKDFNNEADTPDNFQSRRPNTSFCFLDIRSPGLGDTAMYLCATSNPPTGGYTFGSGTRLTVV.

This clonotype has at least ten counts. V and J are TRBV7-9 and TRBJ1-2, with a possible D match to TRBD1 (6 bases). V was clipped by 5 bases and J by 8 bases, with 24 bases between them. Per germline, CDR1 SEHNR and CDR2 FQNEAQ (reference sequence). This CDR3 spans 16 amino acids. CDR3 nucleotide sequence: TGTGCCAGCAGCCTCGGGGGGGCTGAGGCTATGGGCGGCTACACCTTC. It encodes CASSLGGAEAMGGYTF.

This clonotype was counted ten times or more. The rearrangement uses TRBV28 and TRBJ1-1; no reliable D call. The V end was cut by 6 bases, the J end by 11 bases, with 10 bases between. Germline-derived CDR1 and CDR2 are MDHEN and SYDVKM. The CDR3 is 10 amino acids. Written as DNA, the CDR3 is TGTGCCAGCAGCTCGAGGCGGGCTTTCTTT. This codes for CASSSRRAFF.

This clonotype has more than one count but fewer than ten. The rearrangement uses TRBV4-2 and TRBJ1-6, with 8 bases lining up with TRBD1. The V and J ends lost 7 bases and 10 bases, in that order; junction bases with no gene match: 9. Germline V gene data show CDR1 as LGHNA and CDR2 as YNFKEQ. The CDR3 contains 14 residues. The CDR3 here is CASNIDRGESPLHF. Written as DNA, the CDR3 is TGTGCCAGCAACATCGACAGGGGAGAATCACCCCTCCACTTT.

This clonotype was detected ten times or more. The rearrangement links TRBV3-1 to TRBJ2-3; D gene uncertain. This CDR3 is 13 amino acids long. V dropped 6 bases and J dropped 1 base, with 8 bases sitting between them. Germline CDR1 LGHDT, CDR2 YNNKEL (reference sequence). The CDR3 loop reads CASSFLGTDTQYF. DNA for the CDR3: TGTGCCAGCAGTTTTCTAGGCACAGATACGCAGTATTTT.

This clonotype was seen at least ten times. This chain joins TRBV12-3 or TRBV12-4 and TRBJ2-2; unclear D gene. Trimming took 2 bases from V and 3 from J, leaving 7 bases between them. The CDR3 is made up of 14 amino acids. CDR3 in amino acids: CASSLFGDTGELFF. Written as DNA, the CDR3 is TGTGCCAGCAGTTTATTTGGAGACACCGGGGAGCTGTTTTTT.

This clonotype was picked up many times. The rearrangement links TRBV20-1 to TRBJ2-5, with a weak D call TRBD2 (7 bases). The V end was cut by 0 bases, the J end by 5 bases, with 19 bases between. CDR1 DFQATT and CDR2 SNEGSKA come from the germline V gene (reference sequence). This CDR3 contains 16 residues. The CDR3 sequence: CSARDSWGGSVETQYF. For the CDR3, the DNA is TGCAGTGCTAGAGATTCGTGGGGGGGCTCGGTGGAGACCCAGTACTTC.

This clonotype showed up many times. The chain couples TRBV19 to TRBJ2-1; 9 bases agree with TRBD1. The germline V gene encodes CDR1 LNHDA and CDR2 SQIVND (reference sequence). The V segment lost 7 bases and the J segment 7 bases; nucleotides outside the gene matches: 11. The CDR3 is 15 amino acids. The CDR3 loop is CASTLTGGAGNEQFF. CDR3 DNA sequence: TGTGCCAGTACCCTCACAGGGGGCGCAGGGAATGAGCAGTTCTTC.

This clonotype was observed a handful of times. The V and J genes are TRBV27 and TRBJ2-1, with 14 bases identical to TRBD2. CDR3 length equals 16 residues. The V and J ends lost 8 bases and 2 bases, in that order; junction bases with no gene match: 5. CDR1 MNHEY and CDR2 SMNVEV come from the germline V gene (reference sequence). The CDR3 loop reads CASAGTSGGTYNEQFF. CDR3 bases: TGTGCCAGCGCTGGGACTAGCGGGGGAACCTACAATGAGCAGTTCTTC.

The J gene is TRBJ2-1, the V gene TRBV9; 8 bases match TRBD2. Trimming cost V 3 bases and J 3 bases; bases outside gene matches: 2. Germline loops: CDR1 SGDLS, CDR2 YYNGEE. The CDR3 spans 14 residues. CDR3 in amino acids: CASSGTSYYNEQFF. The CDR3, as DNA: TGTGCCAGCAGCGGGACTAGCTACTACAATGAGCAGTTCTTC.

This clonotype was counted ten times or more. The genes are TRBV10-3 and TRBJ2-2, with D perhaps TRBD2 (6 bases). This CDR3 region has 16 residues. The germline V and J ends were trimmed by 6 bases and 0 bases, with 14 bases remaining between them. CDR1 and CDR2 (germline): ENHRY, SYGVKD. The chain's CDR3 is CAISFTGTPNTGELFF. DNA of the CDR3: TGTGCCATCAGCTTTACCGGGACTCCGAACACCGGGGAGCTGTTTTTT.

The chain uses TRBV27 and TRBJ2-1; 9 bases match TRBD1. Germline V lookup: CDR1 MNHEY, CDR2 SMNVEV (reference sequence). This CDR3 contains 14 residues. J gave up 6 bases and V 5 bases, and 5 bases lay outside the gene matches. DNA for the CDR3: TGTGCCAGCAGTAACAGGGGGCCCCTCAATGAGCAGTTCTTC. Translating it yields CASSNRGPLNEQFF.

This clonotype showed up many times. The rearrangement joins TRBV19 to TRBJ2-1, with D possibly being TRBD2 (5 bases). The CDR3 runs to 16 residues. CDR1 LNHDA and CDR2 SQIVND come from the germline V gene (reference sequence). The V and J ends lost 3 bases and 6 bases respectively, with 18 bases between them. CDR3 bases: TGTGCCAGTAGTATCAATCCCCCATTTCGGGGCAATGAGCAGTTCTTC. It translates to CASSINPPFRGNEQFF.

This clonotype was counted many times. J is TRBJ2-1 and V is TRBV5-1, with TRBD2 matching over 11 bases. The V gene end was trimmed by 1 base and the J gene end by 2 bases; junction bases not matched to a gene: 14. The CDR3 totals 20 residues. The germline V gene encodes CDR1 SGHRS and CDR2 YFSETQ. CDR3 in DNA: TGCGCCAGCAGCTTGAAGGGGCTAGCGGGGGGCCTGAGCCCCTACAATGAGCAGTTCTTC. Residues: CASSLKGLAGGLSPYNEQFF.